This TCR beta chain was sequenced during a study of T cells after yellow fever vaccination. V was trimmed by 6 bases and J by 5 bases, leaving 21 bases between them. The CDR3 spans 16 residues. Per the germline V gene, CDR1 is KGHSH and CDR2 is LQKENI. TCRdb fed the 5' RACE reads into MiXCR, producing one record per CDR3 protein. The sample shows approximately 330,000 distinct CDR3 sequences, under 15% of them seen only once. Regarding the study as a whole: Most clones from primary vaccination were detected again post-booster (about 96% CD4, roughly 90% CD8). Peaking faster, on day 5 versus 15, the secondary response was nonetheless weaker. Any FACS-sorted repertoire could hold abundant clonotypes that contaminate it from the bulk population.

Of note for this clonotype: The antigen remains undetermined.

Here the sequenced sample was CD4+ T cells sorted from PBMCs, taken 15 days after the yellow fever booster vaccination. This rearrangement joins TRBV18 to TRBJ2-3; no definite D call. This clonotype was obtained from a young man who received the YFV17D yellow fever vaccine. The CDR3, as DNA: TGTGCCAGCTCTTCCGGCGTCAGTCGTCTTGGAGATACGCAGTATTTT. This codes for CASSSGVSRLGDTQYF.